Sequencing of this T cell receptor beta chain was carried out in a study of chemoradiotherapy in HPV16-positive cancers (dated by TCRdb to the early 2020s). General notes on the study: Using functional T-cell assays on cells from a couple of HPV16-positive patients, the researchers defined candidate HPV-specific T-cell clones and common TCR motifs. The candidate HPV-specific TCRs and motifs were then tracked in TCR repertoires from under 100 patients with HPV-related cancers. The study asked whether T-cell immunity to the HPV oncoproteins E6 and E7 changes during chemoradiotherapy and whether this immunity affects survival.

Because repertoires were sampled repeatedly during chemoradiotherapy, clonal expansion in the tumor microenvironment could be followed. Reading from cysteine to phenylalanine, the CDR3 counts 17 amino acids. Only the CDR3 portion is preserved as DNA: 51 bases, with reading frame beginning at the first base. CDR1 and CDR2 are drawn from the germline V gene: SGHVS, FNYEAQ. Compared with germline, V lacks 0 bases and J lacks 4 bases; bases without a gene match: 6. This clone was observed a handful of times. The target of this receptor is not known. No clone much larger than this one lies a single base away; base qualities are absent. The library was produced with the immunoSEQ multiplex PCR assay. TCRdb carries this immuneACCESS record with in-frame sequences only. Its versions omit some clonotypes, under half of them owing to an unresolved V gene in the studies checked, with the rest unexplained. A total of some 3,000 clones appear in this sample, approximately 84% of them only once. Together, the top ten hold 3% to 4% of the sample.

The paper's findings and limits, for the study overall: Expansion of candidate HPV-specific clones and E7-related TCR motifs was observed in the tumor microenvironment during treatment, whereas no such expansion was observed for non-HPV-specific T cells. The survival association was reported for HPV16-positive patients, and the functional definition of HPV-specific T cells was derived from only a couple of HPV16-positive patients. In HPV16-positive patients, expansion of HPV-responsive T cells during chemoradiotherapy was found to be associated with improved recurrence-free survival.

The material sequenced was tumor tissue, taken from a patient who underwent chemoradiotherapy. The receptor was derived from a human donor with HPV-associated anogenital cancer. The rearranged segments are TRBV7-6 and TRBJ2-1, with TRBD1 identical over 10 junction bases. The CDR3 region reads CASSLAGGTGVYNEQFF. The DNA reads as follows: TGTGCCAGCAGCTTAGCCGGGGGGACAGGGGTATACAATGAGCAGTTCTTC. The variable domain in full, with residues beyond the CDR3 obtained from the reference TRBV7-6 and TRBJ2-1 genes, is GAGVSQSPRYKVTKRGQDVALRCDPISGHVSLYWYRQALGQGPEFLTYFNYEAQQDKSGLPNDRFSAERPEGSISTLTIQRTEQRDSAMYRCASSLAGGTGVYNEQFFGPGTRLTVL.